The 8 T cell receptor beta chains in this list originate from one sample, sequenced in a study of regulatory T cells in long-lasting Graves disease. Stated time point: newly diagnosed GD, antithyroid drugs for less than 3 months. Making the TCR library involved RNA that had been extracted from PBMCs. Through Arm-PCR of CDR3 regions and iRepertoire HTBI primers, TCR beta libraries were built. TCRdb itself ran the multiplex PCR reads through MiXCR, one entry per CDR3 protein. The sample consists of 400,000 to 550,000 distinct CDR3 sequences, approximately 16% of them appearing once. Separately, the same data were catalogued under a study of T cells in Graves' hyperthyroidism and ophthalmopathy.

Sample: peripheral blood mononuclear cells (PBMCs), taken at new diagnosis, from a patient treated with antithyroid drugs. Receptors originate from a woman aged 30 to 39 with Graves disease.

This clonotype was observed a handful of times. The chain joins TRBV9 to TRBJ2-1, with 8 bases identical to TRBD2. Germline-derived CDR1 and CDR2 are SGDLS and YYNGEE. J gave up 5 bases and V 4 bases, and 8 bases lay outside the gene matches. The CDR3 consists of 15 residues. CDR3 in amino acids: CASSTRTSSHNEQFF. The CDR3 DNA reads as TGTGCCAGCAGCACGCGGACTAGCAGCCACAATGAGCAGTTCTTC.

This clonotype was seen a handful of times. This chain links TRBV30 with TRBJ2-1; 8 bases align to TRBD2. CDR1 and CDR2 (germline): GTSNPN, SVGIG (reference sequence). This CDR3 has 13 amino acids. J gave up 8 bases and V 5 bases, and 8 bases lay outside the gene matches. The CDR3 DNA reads TGTGCCTGGGTAGCGGGAAATGTCGATGAGCAGTTCTTC. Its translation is CAWVAGNVDEQFF. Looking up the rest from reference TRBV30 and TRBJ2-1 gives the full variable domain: SQTIHQWPATLVQPVGSPLSLECTVEGTSNPNLYWYRQAAGRGLQLLFYSVGIGQISSEVPQNLSASRPQDRQFILSSKKLLLSDSGFYLCAWVAGNVDEQFFGPGTRLTVL.

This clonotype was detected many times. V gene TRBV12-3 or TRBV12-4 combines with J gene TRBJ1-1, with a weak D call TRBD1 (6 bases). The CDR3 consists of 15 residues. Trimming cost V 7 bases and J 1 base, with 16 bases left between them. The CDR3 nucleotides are TGTGCCAGCACCTTCCGGTGGGGGGCGAACACTGAAGCTTTCTTT. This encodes CASTFRWGANTEAFF.

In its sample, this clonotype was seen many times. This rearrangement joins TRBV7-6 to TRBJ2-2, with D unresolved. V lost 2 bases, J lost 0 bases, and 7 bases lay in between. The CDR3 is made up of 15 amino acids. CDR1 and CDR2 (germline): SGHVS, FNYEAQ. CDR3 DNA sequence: TGTGCCAGCAGCTTATACATGGCGAACACCGGGGAGCTGTTTTTT. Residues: CASSLYMANTGELFF.

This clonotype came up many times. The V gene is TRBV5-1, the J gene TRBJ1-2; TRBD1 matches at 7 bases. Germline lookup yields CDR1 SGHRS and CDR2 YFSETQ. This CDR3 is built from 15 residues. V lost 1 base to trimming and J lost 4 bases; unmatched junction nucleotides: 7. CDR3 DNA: TGCGCCAGCAGCTTGATTGACAGGGCGCCCTATGGCTACACCTTC. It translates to CASSLIDRAPYGYTF.

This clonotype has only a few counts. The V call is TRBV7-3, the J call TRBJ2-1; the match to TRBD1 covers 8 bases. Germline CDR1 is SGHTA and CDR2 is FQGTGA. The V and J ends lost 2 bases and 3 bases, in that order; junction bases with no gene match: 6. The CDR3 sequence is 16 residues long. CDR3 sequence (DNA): TGTGCCAGCAGCTTAGACCGGGACAGGTACTACAATGAGCAGTTCTTC. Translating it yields CASSLDRDRYYNEQFF.

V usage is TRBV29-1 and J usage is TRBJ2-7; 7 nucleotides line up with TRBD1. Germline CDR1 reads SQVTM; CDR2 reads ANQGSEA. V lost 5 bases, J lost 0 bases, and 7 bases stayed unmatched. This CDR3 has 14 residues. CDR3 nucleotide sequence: TGCAGCGTTTTACAGGGGTCGAGCTCCTACGAGCAGTACTTC. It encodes CSVLQGSSSYEQYF.

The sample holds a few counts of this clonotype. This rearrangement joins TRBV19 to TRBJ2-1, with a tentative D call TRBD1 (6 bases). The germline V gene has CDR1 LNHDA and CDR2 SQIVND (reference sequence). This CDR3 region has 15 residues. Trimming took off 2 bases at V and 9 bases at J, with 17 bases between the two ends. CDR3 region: CASSITGQPRGEQFF. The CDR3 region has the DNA TGTGCCAGTAGTATAACGGGACAACCGAGGGGTGAGCAGTTCTTC. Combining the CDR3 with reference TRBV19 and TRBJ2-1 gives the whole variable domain DGGITQSPKYLFRKEGQNVTLSCEQNLNHDAMYWYRQDPGQGLRLIYYSQIVNDFQKGDIAEGYSVSREKKESFPLTVTSAQKNPTAFYLCASSITGQPRGEQFFGPGTRLTVL.